The 25 T cell receptor beta chains reported below all come from one sample, sequenced in a study of control samples from healthy donors and cancer patients. Some clones are missing from TCRdb's copy, which holds only in-frame ones; the method was immunoSEQ multiplex PCR. The sample has approximately 170,000 clones, 90% seen once. Sequencing was done on a sample of blood. All receptors derive from a woman between 50 and 59 years old in good health.

This clone has just one count. This specimen includes other DNA sequences encoding the same CDR3. DNA for the CDR3: TGTGCCAGCAGCTTAGGGGCGGGAGGGCCCTACGAGCAGTACTTC. Protein: CASSLGAGGPYEQYF. V usage is TRBV7-2 and J usage is TRBJ2-7; TRBD2 matches 9 bases. The trim removed 1 base at V and 2 bases at J, leaving 3 bases unmatched. Germline V gene data show CDR1 as SGHTA and CDR2 as FQGNSA. The CDR3 is 15 residues long.

A word on this clone: At one boundary the junction diverges from the germline segment, which might be a read error. The CDR3: CASDPSGTNTEELFF. For the CDR3, the DNA is TGTGCCAGTGACCCGAGCGGAACGAACACCGAGGAGCTGTTTTTT. The V call is TRBV19, the J call TRBJ2-2, with D possibly being TRBD2 (5 bases). The CDR3 runs 15 residues. Germline CDR1 reads LNHDA; CDR2 reads SQIVND (reference sequence).

V usage is TRBV9 and J usage is TRBJ1-2; D unclear. Germline assignment: CDR1 SGDLS and CDR2 YYNGEE. The V end was cut by 0 bases, the J end by 5 bases, with 23 bases between. The CDR3 totals 18 residues. The CDR3 sequence: CASSVATSSEGGLYGYTF. In nucleotides, the CDR3 is TGTGCCAGCAGCGTAGCTACTTCGAGCGAGGGAGGCTTGTATGGCTACACCTTC.

J is TRBJ2-7 and V is TRBV5-4, with a tentative D call TRBD1 (5 bases). The CDR3 totals 15 residues. The V and J ends lost 3 bases and 2 bases respectively, with 15 bases between them. Germline CDR1 reads SGHNT; CDR2 reads YYREEE (reference sequence). The CDR3: CASSSPWGSTYEQYF. The CDR3 nucleotides read TGTGCCAGCAGCTCTCCCTGGGGCAGTACCTACGAGCAGTACTTC.

The chain joins TRBV6-5 to TRBJ2-7; perhaps TRBD2 as D (6 bases). This CDR3 has 15 amino acids. Germline-derived CDR1 and CDR2 are MNHEY and SVGAGI. Trimming cost V 2 bases and J 2 bases, with 13 bases left between them. The CDR3 nucleotides are TGTGCCAGCAGTTACACTGGGACTGGCGCCTACGAGCAGTACTTC. As protein: CASSYTGTGAYEQYF.

This clone was picked up one time. The gene calls are TRBV9 and TRBJ1-5; maybe TRBD1 (6 bases). Germline V CDR1 and CDR2: SGDLS, YYNGEE. The CDR3 covers 14 residues. V lost 4 bases and J 1 base, leaving 9 bases between the germline ends. The CDR3: CASSLGGSNQPQHF. The CDR3 coding sequence is TGTGCCAGCAGCTTAGGGGGAAGCAATCAGCCCCAGCATTTT.

The chain uses TRBV6-2 or TRBV6-3 and TRBJ2-4; 14 bases fit TRBD2. The CDR3 totals 16 residues. Per the germline V gene, CDR1 is MNHEY and CDR2 is SVGEGT. V dropped 3 bases and J dropped 5; count of bases not matched to a gene: 3. The CDR3 bases are TGTGCCAGCAGTTATCGACTAGCGGGGGGGCAAAACATTCAGTACTTC. Its translation is CASSYRLAGGQNIQYF.

This clone came up a few times. This sequence joins TRBV7-9 and TRBJ1-6; perhaps TRBD1 as D (5 bases). This CDR3 spans 15 amino acids. The V end lost 1 base, the J end lost 7 bases, and 11 bases lay between the germline ends. Germline CDR1 is SEHNR and CDR2 is FQNEAQ (reference sequence). The CDR3 DNA is TGTGCCAGCAGCTTAGTGACAGTCACCAATTCACCCCTCCACTTT. This translates into CASSLVTVTNSPLHF.

The chain employs TRBV4-1 and TRBJ2-5; unclear D gene. The germline CDR1 and CDR2 sequences are MGHRA and YSYEKL. The CDR3 runs 13 residues. V was cut by 1 base and J by 5 bases, with 8 bases left in between. CDR3 sequence reads: CASSQGGAETQYF. For the CDR3, the DNA is TGCGCCAGCAGCCAAGGGGGTGCGGAGACCCAGTACTTC.

This rearrangement joins TRBV6-6 to TRBJ1-3, with no clear D. The length of the CDR3 is 14 residues. The V end lost 8 bases, the J end lost 2 bases, and 13 bases lay between the germline ends. Germline V lookup: CDR1 MNHNY, CDR2 SVGAGI (reference sequence). CDR3 sequence: CASADHLTGNTIYF. CDR3 in DNA: TGTGCCAGCGCGGACCACCTCACTGGAAACACCATATATTTT.

This chain links TRBV7-9 with TRBJ1-2; a weak D match, TRBD1 (5 bases). Germline V gene data show CDR1 as SEHNR and CDR2 as FQNEAQ (reference sequence). Trimming took off 0 bases at V and 7 bases at J, with 15 bases between the two ends. The CDR3 sequence is 15 residues long. CDR3 nucleotide sequence: TGTGCCAGCAGCTTAGCGGGGACCCCATCGGGTGGCTACACCTTC. Amino acid sequence: CASSLAGTPSGGYTF.

The rearrangement joins TRBV3-1 (or the pseudogene TRBV3-2) to TRBJ1-4, with 8 bases matching TRBD1. From germline, CDR1 is LGHDT and CDR2 YNNKEL (reference sequence). V trimming: 0 bases; J trimming: 7 bases; junction bases outside the gene matches: 4. CDR3 length: 15 amino acids. Here the CDR3 reads CASSQETGVFEKLFF. Written as DNA, the CDR3 is TGTGCCAGCAGCCAAGAGACAGGGGTTTTTGAAAAACTGTTTTTT.

In DNA form, the CDR3 reads TGTGCCAGCAGCTTCAGGGGGACGTTGGCCTACGAGCAGTACTTC. Encoded protein: CASSFRGTLAYEQYF. V usage is TRBV7-9 and J usage is TRBJ2-7; 7 positions agree with TRBD1. Trimming took 3 bases from V and 2 from J; bases not matched to a gene: 7. Germline V CDR1 and CDR2: SEHNR, FQNEAQ (reference sequence). The CDR3 consists of 15 residues.

This clone showed up just a few times. V is TRBV5-4 and J is TRBJ2-5; D is perhaps TRBD2 (5 bases). V gave up 0 bases and J gave up 4 bases, with 7 bases separating them. Germline-derived CDR1 and CDR2 are SGHNT and YYREEE (reference sequence). The CDR3 loop spans 13 amino acids. The CDR3 DNA sequence: TGTGCCAGCAGCTTGGACGGAGGAGAGACCCAGTACTTC. This sequence encodes CASSLDGGETQYF.

This clone has only one observation. The chain joins TRBV5-5 to TRBJ2-1, with 9 bases identical to TRBD2. Trimming took 2 bases from V and 6 from J; bases not matched to a gene: 9. The length of the CDR3 is 16 residues. Germline assignment: CDR1 SGHKS and CDR2 YYEKEE (reference sequence). The CDR3 is CASSFRGGLAGNEQFF. CDR3 bases: TGTGCCAGCAGCTTCAGGGGGGGACTAGCCGGCAATGAGCAGTTCTTC. The whole variable domain, filled in from reference TRBV5-5 and TRBJ2-1, reads DAGVTQSPTHLIKTRGQQVTLRCSPISGHKSVSWYQQVLGQGPQFIFQYYEKEERGRGNFPDRFSARQFPNYSSELNVNALLLGDSALYLCASSFRGGLAGNEQFFGPGTRLTVL.

V is TRBV7-6 and J is TRBJ2-6, with D uncertain. V dropped 5 bases and J dropped 5 bases, with 7 bases sitting between them. Germline V gene data show CDR1 as SGHVS and CDR2 as FNYEAQ. CDR3 length: 13 amino acids. Here the CDR3 DNA reads TGTGCCAGCAGCGCCGGGTGGGCCAACGTCCTGACTTTC. Translation gives CASSAGWANVLTF.

This rearrangement joins TRBV28 to TRBJ1-2; no clear D gene. The CDR3 sequence is 12 residues long. Trimming shortened V by 6 bases and J by 7 bases, and 12 bases separated the two germline ends. CDR1 is MDHEN and CDR2 is SYDVKM in the germline V gene. In DNA, the CDR3 is TGTGCCAGCAGCAACATGGATGGTGGCTACACCTTC. Protein product: CASSNMDGGYTF.

V and J are TRBV3-1 (or the pseudogene TRBV3-2) and TRBJ2-3, with a possible D match to TRBD1 (5 bases). Trimming pared 5 bases from V and 4 bases from J, leaving 16 bases between. The CDR3 has 15 residues. Germline CDR1 reads LGHDT; CDR2 reads YNNKEL (reference sequence). DNA of the CDR3: TGTGCCAGCAGCGTTTATGACAGCCCATCAGATACGCAGTATTTT. Its translation is CASSVYDSPSDTQYF.

The rearrangement joins TRBV5-4 to TRBJ2-5; the D gene is possibly TRBD1 (5 bases). Looked up from germline, CDR1 is SGHNT and CDR2 is YYREEE (reference sequence). Trimming took 0 bases from V and 5 from J, leaving 11 bases between them. The CDR3 covers 14 residues. CDR3 nucleotides: TGTGCCAGCAGCTTGGGTAGGGGATGGGAGACCCAGTACTTC. Translating it yields CASSLGRGWETQYF.

The chain couples TRBV18 to TRBJ2-6; D remains unclear. Germline lookup yields CDR1 KGHSH and CDR2 LQKENI. V gave up 0 bases and J gave up 0 bases, with 9 bases separating them. The CDR3 is made up of 17 amino acids. The CDR3 protein is CASSPPIELSGANVLTF. CDR3 nucleotide sequence: TGTGCCAGCTCACCACCGATCGAGCTCTCTGGGGCCAACGTCCTGACTTTC.

The count of this clone is one. The chain carries TRBV5-1 and TRBJ1-5, with TRBD1 as a possible D gene (6 bases). The germline CDR1 and CDR2 sequences are SGHRS and YFSETQ. V lost 0 bases and J lost 5, with 9 bases in between. The CDR3 is made up of 14 amino acids. The CDR3 nucleotides are TGCGCCAGCAGCTTGGTAGCAGGGGATCAGCCCCAGCATTTT. This gives the protein CASSLVAGDQPQHF.

V and J are TRBV11-3 and TRBJ2-1; the D gene is possibly TRBD1 (5 bases). This CDR3 has 13 residues. Germline V gives CDR1 SGHNT, CDR2 YENEEA. V lost 3 bases to trimming and J lost 8 bases, with 11 bases between them. CDR3 loop: CASSFWTTDEQFF. The CDR3 nucleotides read TGTGCCAGCAGCTTTTGGACAACGGATGAGCAGTTCTTC.

This chain links TRBV4-1 with TRBJ2-7; TRBD1 aligns across 8 bases. Trimming at V came to 2 bases and at J to 4 bases, leaving 10 bases not matched to a gene. Per the germline V gene, CDR1 is MGHRA and CDR2 is YSYEKL. CDR3 length: 16 amino acids. CDR3 amino acids: CASSQSPGQAGYEQYF. CDR3 sequence (DNA): TGCGCCAGCAGCCAATCCCCGGGACAGGCGGGATACGAGCAGTACTTC.

This clone was counted only a few times. The rearrangement uses TRBV7-9 and TRBJ1-2; D is perhaps TRBD1 (5 bases). In germline, CDR1 is SEHNR, CDR2 FQNEAQ (reference sequence). V was shortened by 2 bases and J by 4 bases, with 17 bases between the two germline ends. CDR3 size: 16 residues. CDR3 nucleotides: TGTGCCAGCAGCTTATTTCCAGGGCGCGCTTTCTATGGCTACACCTTC. This translates into CASSLFPGRAFYGYTF.

The chain is built from TRBV15 and TRBJ2-3; the match to TRBD1 covers 7 bases. Trimming removed 1 base from V and 7 bases from J; junction bases left unmatched: 14. The CDR3 contains 17 residues. Germline V lookup: CDR1 LNHNV, CDR2 YYDKDF (reference sequence). As DNA, the CDR3 is TGTGCCACCAGCAGAGGGGCCGACAGGGCGGATTTGTATACGCAGTATTTT. Its protein product is CATSRGADRADLYTQYF. The full variable domain, completed using reference TRBV15 and TRBJ2-3, is DAMVIQNPRYQVTQFGKPVTLSCSQTLNHNVMYWYQQKSSQAPKLLFHYYDKDFNNEADTPDNFQSRRPNTSFCFLDIRSPGLGDTAMYLCATSRGADRADLYTQYFGPGTRLTVL.